A selection of T cell receptor beta chains follows, all from one sample in a study of blood T cell repertoires in COVID-19. This table comes from immunoSEQ multiplex PCR, and its TCRdb copy is limited to in-frame clones, with some not included. The data contain about 280,000 clones, about 90% of them singletons. Sequencing used peripheral blood. Receptor source: a woman aged 45-59 years who had recovered from COVID-19. CDR3s include the opening cysteine and the closing phenylalanine or tryptophan. Fields, in order: D gene, V gene, J gene, clone size, CDR3 length, CDR3 protein, CDR3 DNA. D genes are given only for firm matches. Only some rows state a clone size, as once, few, many or a class for expanded clones.

d_call: .
v_call: TRBV5-6
j_call: TRBJ1-2
clone_size: once
cdr3_length: 18
cdr3_aa: CASSLGVARLTRVYGYTF
cdr3_nt: TGTGCCAGCAGCTTGGGCGTGGCAAGACTCACCCGGGTGTATGGCTACACCTTC

d_call: .
v_call: TRBV12-3/TRBV12-4
j_call: TRBJ1-1
clone_size: few
cdr3_length: 12
cdr3_aa: CASVTVNTEAFF
cdr3_nt: TGTGCCAGCGTCACAGTAAACACTGAAGCTTTCTTT

d_call: .
v_call: TRBV7-2
j_call: TRBJ1-1
clone_size: .
cdr3_length: 15
cdr3_aa: CASSLERGGGTEAFF
cdr3_nt: TGTGCCAGCAGCTTAGAACGGGGGGGAGGCACTGAAGCTTTCTTT

d_call: .
v_call: TRBV3-1/TRBV3-2
j_call: TRBJ1-1
clone_size: few
cdr3_length: 13
cdr3_aa: CASSQWGTPEAFF
cdr3_nt: TGTGCCAGCAGCCAATGGGGCACTCCTGAAGCTTTCTTT

d_call: .
v_call: TRBV5-4
j_call: TRBJ1-1
clone_size: .
cdr3_length: 13
cdr3_aa: CASSVNNGRGAFF
cdr3_nt: TGTGCCAGCAGCGTTAATAATGGCAGAGGAGCTTTCTTT

d_call: TRBD1
v_call: TRBV7-2
j_call: TRBJ2-5
clone_size: .
cdr3_length: 15
cdr3_aa: CASSTARTGQETQYF
cdr3_nt: TGTGCCAGCAGCACAGCCCGGACAGGGCAGGAGACCCAGTACTTC

d_call: TRBD1
v_call: TRBV7-3
j_call: TRBJ2-3
clone_size: few
cdr3_length: 14
cdr3_aa: CASSLGQGTDTQYF
cdr3_nt: TGTGCCAGCAGCCTGGGACAGGGGACAGATACGCAGTATTTT

d_call: TRBD1
v_call: TRBV5-1
j_call: TRBJ1-2
clone_size: .
cdr3_length: 15
cdr3_aa: CASSLVQGAEHGYTF
cdr3_nt: TGCGCCAGCAGCTTGGTACAGGGGGCAGAACATGGCTACACCTTC

d_call: .
v_call: TRBV30
j_call: TRBJ1-5
clone_size: .
cdr3_length: 15
cdr3_aa: CAWSVDRQSNQPQHF
cdr3_nt: TGTGCCTGGAGTGTGGACAGACAGAGCAATCAGCCCCAGCATTTT

d_call: .
v_call: TRBV20-1
j_call: TRBJ1-1
clone_size: .
cdr3_length: 11
cdr3_aa: CSAQVETEAFF
cdr3_nt: TGCAGTGCCCAGGTAGAGACTGAAGCTTTCTTT

d_call: .
v_call: TRBV19
j_call: TRBJ1-5
clone_size: .
cdr3_length: 13
cdr3_aa: CASRSQGSQPQHF
cdr3_nt: TGTGCCAGTAGGTCACAGGGCAGTCAGCCCCAGCATTTT

d_call: TRBD1
v_call: TRBV13
j_call: TRBJ2-4
clone_size: .
cdr3_length: 14
cdr3_aa: CASSLMDRGNIQYF
cdr3_nt: TGTGCCAGCAGCTTAATGGACAGGGGGAACATTCAGTACTTC

d_call: .
v_call: TRBV4-3
j_call: TRBJ2-3
clone_size: .
cdr3_length: 17
cdr3_aa: CASSQSIGPEGGDTQYF
cdr3_nt: TGCGCCAGCAGCCAATCCATAGGGCCGGAGGGCGGAGATACGCAGTATTTT

d_call: .
v_call: TRBV4-3
j_call: TRBJ2-1
clone_size: few
cdr3_length: 15
cdr3_aa: CASSQDGGSYNEQFF
cdr3_nt: TGCGCCAGCAGCCAAGATGGGGGGTCGTACAATGAGCAGTTCTTC

d_call: .
v_call: TRBV18
j_call: TRBJ1-3
clone_size: .
cdr3_length: 15
cdr3_aa: CASSPPSGSGNTIYF
cdr3_nt: TGTGCCAGCTCACCACCTTCAGGTTCTGGAAACACCATATATTTT

d_call: .
v_call: TRBV24-1
j_call: TRBJ2-1
clone_size: .
cdr3_length: 14
cdr3_aa: CATSDLGREREQFF
cdr3_nt: TGTGCCACCAGTGATTTGGGGAGAGAGCGTGAGCAGTTCTTC

d_call: TRBD1
v_call: TRBV24-1
j_call: TRBJ2-1
clone_size: .
cdr3_length: 14
cdr3_aa: CATSVTGGHNEQFF
cdr3_nt: TGTGCCACCAGTGTAACAGGGGGCCACAATGAGCAGTTCTTC